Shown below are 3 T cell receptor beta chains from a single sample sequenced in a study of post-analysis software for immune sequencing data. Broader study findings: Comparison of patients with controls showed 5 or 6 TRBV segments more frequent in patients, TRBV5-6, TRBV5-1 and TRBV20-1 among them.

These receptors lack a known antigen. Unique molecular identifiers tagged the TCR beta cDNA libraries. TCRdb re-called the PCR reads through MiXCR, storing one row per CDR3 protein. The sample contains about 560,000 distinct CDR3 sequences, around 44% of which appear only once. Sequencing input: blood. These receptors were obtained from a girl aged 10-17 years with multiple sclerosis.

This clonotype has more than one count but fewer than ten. The CDR3 DNA reads TGTGCCATCAGTAAGTACAGGGAAACGACTAGCGGGACGAACGAGCAGTACTTC. As protein: CAISKYRETTSGTNEQYF. The rearrangement links TRBV10-3 to TRBJ2-4, with 11 bases identical to TRBD2. The DNA end is more similar to TRBJ2-7, so the J call may be wrong. The CDR3 has 18 amino acids. CDR1 and CDR2 from the germline V gene are ENHRY and SYGVKD.

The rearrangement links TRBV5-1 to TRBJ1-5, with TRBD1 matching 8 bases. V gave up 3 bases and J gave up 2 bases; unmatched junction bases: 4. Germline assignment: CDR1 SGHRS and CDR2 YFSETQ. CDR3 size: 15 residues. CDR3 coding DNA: TGCGCCAGCAGCTCTACAGGGGGAGGCAATCAGCCCCAGCATTTT. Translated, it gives CASSSTGGGNQPQHF.

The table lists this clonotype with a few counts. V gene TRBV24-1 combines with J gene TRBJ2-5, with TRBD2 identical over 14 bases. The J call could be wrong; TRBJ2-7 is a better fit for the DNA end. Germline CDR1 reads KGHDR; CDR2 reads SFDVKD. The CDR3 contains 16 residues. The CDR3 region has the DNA TGTGCCACCAGTGATGGGGGACTAGCGGGAGACTACGAGCAGTACTTC. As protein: CATSDGGLAGDYEQYF.